The source of this TCR beta chain is a study of blood T cells in healthy people across ages. Turning to the study itself: With template switching, about one barcoded beta molecule was captured per two T cells.

A J-beta primer mix and a sample-barcoded 5' primer were used in a second PCR of about 7 to 11 cycles. TCRdb reprocessed the 5' RACE reads with MiXCR, giving one entry per CDR3 protein. Found here are about 1.4 million distinct CDR3 sequences, approximately 59% of them singletons; the top ten hold roughly 6.3%. Trimming left V 3 bases short and J 3 bases short, with 11 bases between. The CDR3 runs 14 residues. Germline V gene lookup returns CDR1 ENHRY and CDR2 SYGVKD. This clonotype originated in a man aged 18 to 30 in good health. The sequencing input was blood. The J gene is TRBJ2-5, the V gene TRBV10-3; D call uncertain. CDR3 sequence (DNA): TGTGCCATCAGTGATCCGGGTTATAAAGAGACCCAGTACTTC. Protein product: CAISDPGYKETQYF.